These 15 T cell receptor beta chains were sequenced from one sample in a study of T cell repertoires in cytomegalovirus infection (dated by TCRdb to the late 2010s). Reads for this sample came from an Illumina HiSeq 1500. TCRdb cleaned the public reads at Q25 with fastp, built clones with MiXCR and kept in-frame beta chains. Entries that share a CDR3 protein sequence are merged under the most common genes and DNA. A total of approximately 190,000 distinct CDR3 sequences appear in this sample, less than 9.5% of them only once. About 5% of the sample is held by the ten biggest clonotypes. The sequenced sample was PBMCs. The source is a human donor in good health (CMV status not recorded). Some clones in this sample may be carry-over from other donors' samples.

This clonotype was observed at least ten times. J is TRBJ2-7 and V is TRBV7-9; possible D gene TRBD2, 5 bases. CDR1 and CDR2 from the germline V gene are SEHNR and FQNEAQ (reference sequence). This CDR3 is 13 amino acids long. V was pared by 6 bases and J by 1 base, with 10 bases between. The CDR3 DNA is TGTGCCAGCAGTGGCGGGCCATCCTACGAGCAGTACTTC. It translates to CASSGGPSYEQYF.

This clonotype was seen many times. The V and J genes are TRBV7-2 and TRBJ1-5, with D perhaps matching TRBD1 (6 bases). Deletions cut 5 bases from V and 6 bases from J, with 17 bases between. The CDR3 has 15 residues. Germline assignment: CDR1 SGHTA and CDR2 FQGNSA. The CDR3 coding sequence is TGTGCCAGCAGCCCATCGGGGGCGGGCGGTCAGCCCCAGCATTTT. The encoded protein is CASSPSGAGGQPQHF.

The rearrangement links TRBV19 to TRBJ1-4; D unresolved. Germline assignment: CDR1 LNHDA and CDR2 SQIVND (reference sequence). V was trimmed by 5 bases and J by 5 bases, leaving 15 bases between them. The CDR3 is made up of 15 amino acids. The CDR3 bases are TGTGCCAGTAGTCGTACAGCAATGCAAAATGAAAAACTGTTTTTT. Its protein product is CASSRTAMQNEKLFF.

At least ten counts were recorded for this clonotype. J is TRBJ2-7 and V is TRBV6-1; unclear D gene. CDR1 and CDR2 (germline): MNHNS, SASEGT. The length of the CDR3 is 11 residues. V gave up 7 bases and J gave up 6 bases, with 10 bases separating them. The CDR3 loop reads CASTRHAEQYF. The CDR3 DNA reads TGTGCCAGCACGAGGCACGCCGAGCAGTACTTC.

This clonotype has a handful of counts. The CDR3 nucleotides read TGTGCCAGCAGTTTCCATGGGACAGGGGGCAATGAGCAGTTCTTC. This sequence encodes CASSFHGTGGNEQFF. The chain links TRBV28 to TRBJ2-1, with TRBD1 identical over 11 bases. V gave up 3 bases and J gave up 6 bases; unmatched junction bases: 4. The CDR3 has 15 amino acids. Germline CDR1 and CDR2: MDHEN and SYDVKM.

Many counts were recorded for this clonotype. The chain couples TRBV6-2 or TRBV6-3 to TRBJ1-5; D is ambiguous. The CDR3 sequence is 14 residues long. V was cut by 8 bases and J by 2 bases, with 13 bases left in between. Germline lookup yields CDR1 MNHEY and CDR2 SVGEGT. CDR3 protein: CASGSGAGNQPQHF. The CDR3 DNA sequence: TGTGCCAGCGGTTCTGGCGCGGGCAATCAGCCCCAGCATTTT.

This clonotype was recorded at least ten times. CDR3 sequence (DNA): TGTGCCAGCAGCTTAGCGAGTCTCCTAGCGGGAGGAGAAAGCTCCTACGAGCAGTACTTC. Amino acids: CASSLASLLAGGESSYEQYF. V usage is TRBV7-8 and J usage is TRBJ2-7; 11 nucleotides agree with TRBD2. There are 20 residues in the CDR3. Germline CDR1 and CDR2: SGHVS and FQNEAQ. Trimming took 0 bases from V and 0 from J; bases not matched to a gene: 13.

Only a few counts were recorded for this clonotype. The gene calls are TRBV12-3 or TRBV12-4 and TRBJ2-4; 10 positions match TRBD1. V dropped 5 bases and J dropped 8; count of bases not matched to a gene: 6. The CDR3 is 14 residues long. The CDR3, as DNA: TGTGCCAGCAGTCGGGGACAGGGGAAAGACATTCAGTACTTC. Translating gives CASSRGQGKDIQYF.

This clonotype was seen repeatedly, ten times or more. The chain joins TRBV5-6 to TRBJ2-1, with TRBD2 matching 11 bases. The CDR3 has 15 amino acids. Germline V gives CDR1 SGHDT, CDR2 YYEEEE. The V and J ends lost 6 bases and 6 bases, in that order; junction bases with no gene match: 8. CDR3 sequence (DNA): TGTGCCAGCACCTCATGGACTAGCGGGTCCAATGAGCAGTTCTTC. This translates into CASTSWTSGSNEQFF.

This clonotype has ten or more counts. The genes are TRBV7-2 and TRBJ2-2, with 12 positions matching TRBD2. The CDR3 contains 15 residues. V lost 6 bases, J lost 5 bases, and 4 bases stayed unmatched. Per germline, CDR1 SGHTA and CDR2 FQGNSA. Here the CDR3 reads CASSPGTSGTGELFF. The CDR3, as DNA: TGTGCCAGCAGTCCAGGGACTAGCGGGACCGGGGAGCTGTTTTTT.

This clonotype appeared a few times. The rearrangement joins TRBV2 to TRBJ1-5; D remains unclear. Germline-derived CDR1 and CDR2 are SNHLY and FYNNEI. Trimming removed 4 bases at V and 4 bases at J, with 5 bases between. This CDR3 contains 12 residues. CDR3 sequence: CASSVMNQPQHF. The CDR3 region has the DNA TGTGCCAGCAGTGTCATGAATCAGCCCCAGCATTTT.

This clonotype was found many times. DNA of the CDR3: TGTGCCAGCAGCTCGGGACAGGACCTGGGAGAGACCCAGTACTTC. Its translation is CASSSGQDLGETQYF. J is TRBJ2-5 and V is TRBV7-2; 8 nucleotides agree with TRBD1. The CDR3 runs 15 residues. The junction had 8 bases not matched to a gene; V was cut back by 4 bases and J by 4 bases. Germline V gene data show CDR1 as SGHTA and CDR2 as FQGNSA. Filled out from reference TRBV7-2 and TRBJ2-5, the complete variable domain reads GAGVSQSPSNKVTEKGKDVELRCDPISGHTALYWYRQSLGQGLEFLIYFQGNSAPDKSGLPSDRFSAERTGGSVSTLTIQRTQQEDSAVYLCASSSGQDLGETQYFGPGTRLLVL.

This clonotype was recorded at least ten times. The V gene is TRBV5-1, the J gene TRBJ2-3; D uncertain. This CDR3 has 12 amino acids. Trimming stripped 5 bases from V and 0 bases from J, with 4 bases between. The germline V gene has CDR1 SGHRS and CDR2 YFSETQ. CDR3 coding DNA: TGCGCCAGCAGGTATAGCACAGATACGCAGTATTTT. It yields the protein CASRYSTDTQYF.

The chain links TRBV19 to TRBJ2-2; the D is unclear. V lost 3 bases, J lost 5 bases, and 4 bases lay in between. This CDR3 contains 12 residues. Germline CDR1 LNHDA, CDR2 SQIVND (reference sequence). CDR3 nucleotides: TGTGCCAGTAGTATCGGTACCGGGGAGCTGTTTTTT. This codes for CASSIGTGELFF.

This clonotype was recorded many times. The junction departs from germline at one end; a sequencing error may be responsible. This chain joins TRBV20-1 and TRBJ2-1; no definite D call. The germline gives CDR1 DFQATT, CDR2 SNEGSKA (reference sequence). This CDR3 has 8 residues. CDR3 region: CSATEQFF. The CDR3 nucleotides read TGCAGCGCTACTGAGCAGTTCTTC.